The clone carrying this T cell receptor (beta chain) appeared many times. What it binds is not known. TCRdb re-analysed the RACE reads in MiXCR, keeping a single row per CDR3 protein. The sample includes about 110,000 distinct CDR3 sequences, 9% to 15% seen only once; the top ten take over 1.5%. The germline CDR1 and CDR2 sequences are SGHTA and FQGNSA. The CDR3 has 12 residues. With 4 bases removed from V and 7 bases from J, the gap between germline ends came to 5 bases. This specimen belongs to a study of human T cells and chemical hapten exposure. This sample's time point: pre-sensitization, week 0. Regarding treatment: therapeutic diphenylcyclopropenone sensitization with weekly scalp DPC. Study-level points and caveats: Clustering by CDR3 similarity yielded significantly more large clusters from expanded TCRs than controls.

This clonotype was obtained from a woman between 50 and 59 years old with alopecia areata. Some clones in this sample may be carry-over from other donors' samples. The source material was whole blood, sampled in connection with sensitization to the hapten diphenylcyclopropenone (DPC). The rearrangement links TRBV7-2 to TRBJ1-6; D unclear. The CDR3 sequence is CASSSINSPLHF. CDR3 nucleotides: TGTGCCAGCAGCTCAATCAATTCACCCCTCCACTTT.